The sequence of this T cell receptor beta chain was determined in a study of OX40 agonist ivuxolimab in advanced cancers. At the level of the study: Hepatocellular carcinoma, melanoma, renal cell or head and neck cancer occurred in dose-escalation patients. Study findings and constraints: At doses 0.1 to 3.0 mg/kg, CD4+ and CD8+ clones expanded.

Profiling relied on immunoSEQ multiplex PCR, and the TCRdb table lists in-frame clones only, not all of them. The sample shows under 45,000 clones, 70% to 80% of them seen only once. V trimming: 5 bases; J trimming: 5 bases; junction bases outside the gene matches: 7. The CDR3 sequence is 15 residues long. Germline V CDR1 and CDR2: MRHNA, SNTAGT. Worth noting for this clone: The antigen remains unidentified.

The chain uses TRBV6-4 and TRBJ1-5, with 9 bases identical to TRBD1. The receptor was derived from an adult with an advanced solid tumor such as melanoma, head and neck, liver or kidney cancer. This material consisted of CD4+ or CD8+ T cells sorted from blood, taken in a trial of the OX40 agonist ivuxolimab. The CDR3 nucleotides are TGTGCCAGCAGTCCCGACAGGGGGATGCATCAGCCCCAGCATTTT. Amino acid sequence: CASSPDRGMHQPQHF.